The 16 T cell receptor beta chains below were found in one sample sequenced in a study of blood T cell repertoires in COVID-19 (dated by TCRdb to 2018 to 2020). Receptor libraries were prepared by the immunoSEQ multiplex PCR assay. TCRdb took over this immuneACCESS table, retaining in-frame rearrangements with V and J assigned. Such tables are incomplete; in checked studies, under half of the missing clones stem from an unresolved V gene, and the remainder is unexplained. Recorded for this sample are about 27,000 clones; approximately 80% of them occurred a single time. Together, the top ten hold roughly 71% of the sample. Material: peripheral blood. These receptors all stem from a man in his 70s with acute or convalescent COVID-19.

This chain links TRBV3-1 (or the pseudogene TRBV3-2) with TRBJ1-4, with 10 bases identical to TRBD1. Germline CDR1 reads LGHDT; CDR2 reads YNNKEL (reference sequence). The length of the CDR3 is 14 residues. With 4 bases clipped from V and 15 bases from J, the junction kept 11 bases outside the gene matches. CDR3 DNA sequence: TGTGCCAGCAGCCGGGGGACAGGGGATAGTCAAGTGTTTTTT. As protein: CASSRGTGDSQVFF.

The CDR3 nucleotides are TGTGCCAGCGCGCCGGGACATAACACCGGGGAGCTGTTTTTT. This gives the protein CASAPGHNTGELFF. The chain carries TRBV2 and TRBJ2-2; TRBD1 might be the D (6 bases). From germline, CDR1 is SNHLY and CDR2 FYNNEI. The CDR3 runs 14 residues. Trimming removed 8 bases at V and 2 bases at J, with 12 bases between. The variable domain in full, with the rest retrieved from reference TRBV2 and TRBJ2-2, is EPEVTQTPSHQVTQMGQEVILRCVPISNHLYFYWYRQILGQKVEFLVSFYNNEISEKSEIFDDQFSVERPDGSNFTLKIRSTKLEDSAMYFCASAPGHNTGELFFGEGSRLTVL.

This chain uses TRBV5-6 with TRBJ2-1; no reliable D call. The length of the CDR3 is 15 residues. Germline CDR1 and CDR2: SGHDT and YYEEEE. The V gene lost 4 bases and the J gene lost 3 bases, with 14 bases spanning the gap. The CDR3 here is CASSPMEKRYNEQFF. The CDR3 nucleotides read TGTGCCAGCAGCCCAATGGAGAAACGCTACAATGAGCAGTTCTTC.

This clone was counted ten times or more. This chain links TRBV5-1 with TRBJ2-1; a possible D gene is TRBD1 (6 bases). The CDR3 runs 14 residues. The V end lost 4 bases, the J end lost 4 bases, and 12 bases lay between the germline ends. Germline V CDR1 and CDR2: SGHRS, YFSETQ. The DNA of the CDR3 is TGCGCCAGCAGCCATTACAGGGTTTACAATGAGCAGTTCTTC. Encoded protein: CASSHYRVYNEQFF.

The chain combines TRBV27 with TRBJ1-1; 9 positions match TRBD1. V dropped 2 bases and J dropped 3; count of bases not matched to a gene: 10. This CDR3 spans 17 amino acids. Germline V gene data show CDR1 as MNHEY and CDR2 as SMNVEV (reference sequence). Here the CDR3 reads CASSLGSRGQGYTEAFF. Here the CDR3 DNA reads TGTGCCAGCAGTTTAGGTTCGCGGGGACAGGGATACACTGAAGCTTTCTTT.

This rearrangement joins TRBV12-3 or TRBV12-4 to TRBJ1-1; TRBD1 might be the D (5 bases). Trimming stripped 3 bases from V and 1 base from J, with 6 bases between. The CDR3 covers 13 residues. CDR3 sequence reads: CASSLTENTEAFF. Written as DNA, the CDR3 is TGTGCCAGCAGTTTGACAGAGAACACTGAAGCTTTCTTT.

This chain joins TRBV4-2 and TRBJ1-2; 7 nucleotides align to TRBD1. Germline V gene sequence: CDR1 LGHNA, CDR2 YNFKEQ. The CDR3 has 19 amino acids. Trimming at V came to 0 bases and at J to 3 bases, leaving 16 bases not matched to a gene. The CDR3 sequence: CASSQDRLGDRPFYYGYTF. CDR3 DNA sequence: TGTGCCAGCAGCCAAGATCGGCTAGGGGACAGACCTTTTTACTATGGCTACACCTTC.

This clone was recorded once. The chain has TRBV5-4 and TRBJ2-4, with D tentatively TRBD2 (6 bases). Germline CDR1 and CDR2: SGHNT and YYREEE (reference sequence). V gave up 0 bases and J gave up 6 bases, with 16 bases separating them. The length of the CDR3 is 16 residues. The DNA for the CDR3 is TGTGCCAGCAGCTTGGACCCCCTAGCGAGTGGAAACATTCAGTACTTC. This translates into CASSLDPLASGNIQYF.

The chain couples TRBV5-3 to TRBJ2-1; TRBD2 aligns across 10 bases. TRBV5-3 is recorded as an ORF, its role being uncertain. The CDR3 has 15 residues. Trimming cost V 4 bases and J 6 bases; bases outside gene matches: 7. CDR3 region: CARSPASGSTNEQFF. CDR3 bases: TGTGCCAGAAGCCCAGCTAGCGGGAGCACCAATGAGCAGTTCTTC.

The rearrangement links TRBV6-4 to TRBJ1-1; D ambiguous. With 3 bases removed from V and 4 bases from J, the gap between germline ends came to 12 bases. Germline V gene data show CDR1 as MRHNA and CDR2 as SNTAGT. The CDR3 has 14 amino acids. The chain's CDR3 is CASSESVRSTEAFF. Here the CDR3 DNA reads TGTGCCAGCAGTGAATCGGTAAGGAGCACTGAAGCTTTCTTT.

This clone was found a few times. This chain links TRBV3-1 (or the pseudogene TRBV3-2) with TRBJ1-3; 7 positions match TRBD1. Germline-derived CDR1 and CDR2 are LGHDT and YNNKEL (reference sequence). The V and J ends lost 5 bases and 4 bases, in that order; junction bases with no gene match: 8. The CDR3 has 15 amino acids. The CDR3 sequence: CASSWVPGQGNTIYF. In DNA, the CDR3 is TGTGCCAGCAGCTGGGTCCCGGGACAGGGAAACACCATATATTTT.

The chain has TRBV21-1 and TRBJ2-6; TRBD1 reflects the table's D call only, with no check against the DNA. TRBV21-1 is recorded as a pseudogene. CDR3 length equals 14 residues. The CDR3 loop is CASSKGDREDVLTF. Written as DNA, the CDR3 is TGTGCCAGCAGCAAGGGGGACAGGGAGGACGTCCTGACTTTC.

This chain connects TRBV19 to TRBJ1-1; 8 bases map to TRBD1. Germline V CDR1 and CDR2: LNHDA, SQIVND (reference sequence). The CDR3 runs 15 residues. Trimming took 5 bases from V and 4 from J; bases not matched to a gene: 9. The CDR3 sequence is CASSVSGQGSTEAFF. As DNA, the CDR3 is TGTGCCAGTAGTGTTTCAGGACAGGGAAGCACTGAAGCTTTCTTT. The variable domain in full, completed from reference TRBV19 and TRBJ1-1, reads DGGITQSPKYLFRKEGQNVTLSCEQNLNHDAMYWYRQDPGQGLRLIYYSQIVNDFQKGDIAEGYSVSREKKESFPLTVTSAQKNPTAFYLCASSVSGQGSTEAFFGQGTRLTVV.

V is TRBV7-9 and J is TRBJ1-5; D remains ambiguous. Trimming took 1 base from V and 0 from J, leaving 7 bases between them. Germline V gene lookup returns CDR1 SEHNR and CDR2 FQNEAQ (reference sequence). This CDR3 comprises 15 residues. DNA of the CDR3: TGTGCCAGCAGCTTAGGGCTTTATAGCAATCAGCCCCAGCATTTT. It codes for CASSLGLYSNQPQHF.

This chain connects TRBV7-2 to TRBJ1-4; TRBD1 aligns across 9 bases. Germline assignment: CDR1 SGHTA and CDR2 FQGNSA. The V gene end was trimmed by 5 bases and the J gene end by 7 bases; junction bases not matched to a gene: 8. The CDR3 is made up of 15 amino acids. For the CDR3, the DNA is TGTGCCAGCAGCCAAATCCAGGACAGGGGTGAAAAACTGTTTTTT. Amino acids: CASSQIQDRGEKLFF.

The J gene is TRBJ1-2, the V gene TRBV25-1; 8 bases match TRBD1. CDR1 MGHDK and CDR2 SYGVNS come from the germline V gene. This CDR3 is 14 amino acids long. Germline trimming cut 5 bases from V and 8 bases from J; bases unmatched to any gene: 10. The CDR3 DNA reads TGTGCCAGCAGTCACAGGGGGGTTCACAGGGGCTACACCTTC. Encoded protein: CASSHRGVHRGYTF.